This section outlines one T cell receptor (beta chain) sequence together with its context. The CDR3 sequence is 13 residues long. Germline loops: CDR1 MRHNA, CDR2 SNTAGT. Trimming cost V 2 bases and J 6 bases, with 10 bases left between them. Clones were read by immunoSEQ multiplex PCR, and TCRdb kept only the in-frame ones, dropping some. The sample carries about 170,000 clones, 60% to 85% recorded once. The sample comes from a study of blood T cell repertoires in COVID-19. The chain is built from TRBV6-4 and TRBJ1-1; weak D call: TRBD1 (5 bases). The clonotype was recovered from a man in his 60s with acute or convalescent COVID-19. Sequences were obtained from peripheral blood. CDR3 DNA: TGTGCCAGCAGTGACCAGGGAGGGGCTGAAGCTTTCTTT. Translating it yields CASSDQGGAEAFF.